A single sample gave rise to the 18 T cell receptor beta chains below, sequenced in a study of blood T cell repertoires in COVID-19. Using immunoSEQ multiplex PCR, the repertoire was profiled, and TCRdb retains in-frame clones only, with some absent. Of approximately 270,000 clones in the sample, approximately 83% are singletons; the top ten hold approximately 10%. Sequencing was performed on peripheral blood. The receptors originated from a woman aged 70-85 years with acute or convalescent COVID-19.

The chain carries TRBV5-5 and TRBJ1-5; TRBD1 matches 9 bases. V was pared by 2 bases and J by 5 bases, with 5 bases of the junction left unmatched. This CDR3 has 15 residues. Germline V gives CDR1 SGHKS, CDR2 YYEKEE (reference sequence). In DNA, the CDR3 is TGTGCCAGCAGCTTACAGGGACAGGGCCATCAGCCCCAGCATTTT. It translates to CASSLQGQGHQPQHF.

This clone occurred once. The chain uses TRBV20-1 and TRBJ2-7, with 8 bases lining up with TRBD1. Trimming at V came to 3 bases and at J to 0 bases, leaving 4 bases not matched to a gene. The CDR3 runs 14 residues. CDR1 is DFQATT and CDR2 is SNEGSKA in the germline V gene (reference sequence). This chain's CDR3 is CSASFTGGSYEQYF. The CDR3 DNA reads TGCAGTGCTAGTTTTACAGGGGGCTCCTACGAGCAGTACTTC.

V usage is TRBV1 and J usage is TRBJ1-2. TRBV1 is flagged as a pseudogene. This CDR3 has 11 residues. The CDR3 DNA is TGCACCACACGTACCCCGGAGGGCTACACCTTC. It specifies CTTRTPEGYTF.

This clone came up a few times. V gene TRBV11-2 combines with J gene TRBJ1-5, with D maybe TRBD1 (6 bases). This CDR3 has 13 amino acids. CDR1 is SGHAT and CDR2 is FQNNGV in the germline V gene. V lost 5 bases and J 4 bases, leaving 9 bases between the germline ends. DNA of the CDR3: TGTGCCAGCAGCCCCACAGGGAATCAGCCCCAGCATTTT. It encodes CASSPTGNQPQHF.

This chain links TRBV6-6 with TRBJ2-2; D perhaps matches TRBD2 (5 bases). This CDR3 is built from 14 residues. V lost 2 bases, J lost 8 bases, and 12 bases lay in between. Germline CDR1 reads MNHNY; CDR2 reads SVGAGI (reference sequence). In DNA form, the CDR3 reads TGTGCCAGCAGTTACGAGGGCCCGCCTGGGGAGCTGTTTTTT. This encodes CASSYEGPPGELFF.

The V gene is TRBV6-4, the J gene TRBJ1-5, with D tentatively TRBD1 (6 bases). V lost 6 bases, J lost 7 bases, and 13 bases lay in between. This CDR3 contains 13 residues. CDR1 is MRHNA and CDR2 is SNTAGT in the germline V gene. CDR3 sequence: CASSADRYQPQHF. DNA of the CDR3: TGTGCCAGCAGCGCGGACAGATACCAGCCCCAGCATTTT.

This rearrangement joins TRBV11-2 to TRBJ2-1; D gene unclear. CDR1 SGHAT and CDR2 FQNNGV come from the germline V gene. The CDR3 spans 14 residues. V lost 1 base, J lost 9 bases, and 13 bases lay in between. DNA for the CDR3: TGTGCCAGCAGCTTAGTTGGCCAGGCTGGTGAGCAGTTCTTC. It yields the protein CASSLVGQAGEQFF.

The chain employs TRBV6-5 and TRBJ1-1; D may be TRBD1 (5 bases). The V gene's germline CDR1 is MNHEY and CDR2 SVGAGI. The length of the CDR3 is 13 residues. The V and J ends lost 6 bases and 3 bases respectively, with 11 bases between them. CDR3: CASSRDLYTEAFF. The CDR3 DNA reads TGTGCCAGCAGCAGGGATCTCTACACTGAAGCTTTCTTT.

The rearrangement uses TRBV18 and TRBJ1-2; 10 positions agree with TRBD1. Germline V gene lookup returns CDR1 KGHSH and CDR2 LQKENI. Germline trimming cut 3 bases from V and 10 bases from J; bases unmatched to any gene: 5. The CDR3 is 13 residues long. Written as DNA, the CDR3 is TGTGCCAGCTCACCGGGGGGACAGGGGACCTACACCTTC. Residues: CASSPGGQGTYTF.

In this sample, this clone turned up once. V usage is TRBV2 and J usage is TRBJ1-1; D call uncertain. Germline V lookup: CDR1 SNHLY, CDR2 FYNNEI. The CDR3 loop spans 12 amino acids. Trimming stripped 1 base from V and 10 bases from J, with 10 bases between. CDR3 sequence: CASSEGRAGAFF. The CDR3 bases are TGTGCCAGCAGTGAAGGTCGGGCGGGAGCTTTCTTT.

A single count supports this clone. This chain joins TRBV11-2 and TRBJ2-1; D perhaps matches TRBD1 (7 bases). V lost 5 bases to trimming and J lost 9 bases, with 17 bases between them. Germline CDR1 and CDR2: SGHAT and FQNNGV. The CDR3 is 14 amino acids. CDR3 coding DNA: TGTGCCAGCAGCACGACGACAGGGAGGTCTGAGCAGTTCTTC. This encodes CASSTTTGRSEQFF.

The table lists this clone with a count of one. The chain recombines TRBV19 with TRBJ2-7, with D possibly TRBD2 on 6 matching bases. V lost 5 bases and J lost 3, with 20 bases in between. Looked up from germline, CDR1 is LNHDA and CDR2 is SQIVND (reference sequence). The length of the CDR3 is 16 residues. DNA for the CDR3: TGTGCCAGTAGTCGGCAGGTTGGGCTAGCGAGCTACGAGCAGTACTTC. Encoded protein: CASSRQVGLASYEQYF. Combining the CDR3 with reference TRBV19 and TRBJ2-7 gives the whole variable domain DGGITQSPKYLFRKEGQNVTLSCEQNLNHDAMYWYRQDPGQGLRLIYYSQIVNDFQKGDIAEGYSVSREKKESFPLTVTSAQKNPTAFYLCASSRQVGLASYEQYFGPGTRLTVT.

The rearrangement joins TRBV7-8 to TRBJ2-1, with 7 bases aligning to TRBD2. From germline, CDR1 is SGHVS and CDR2 FQNEAQ. J lost 0 bases, V lost 1 base, and 3 bases had no gene match. The CDR3 spans 16 residues. The CDR3 loop is CASSLEGLNSYNEQFF. In DNA, the CDR3 is TGTGCCAGCAGCTTAGAGGGACTAAACTCCTACAATGAGCAGTTCTTC.

This sequence joins TRBV18 and TRBJ2-3, with D tentatively TRBD2 (5 bases). V lost 3 bases and J lost 3, with 10 bases in between. CDR1 KGHSH and CDR2 LQKENI come from the germline V gene. This CDR3 region has 14 residues. In DNA form, the CDR3 reads TGTGCCAGCTCACCCACCCGGGGTACAGATACGCAGTATTTT. Amino acid sequence: CASSPTRGTDTQYF.

This clone occurred a few times. The chain joins TRBV14 to TRBJ1-6; no clear D gene. From germline, CDR1 is SGHDN and CDR2 FVKESK. The CDR3 consists of 12 residues. V lost 4 bases and J lost 11, with 9 bases in between. The CDR3 region is CASSLSTTPLHF. The CDR3 DNA is TGTGCCAGCAGCCTAAGCACGACACCCCTCCACTTT.

This clone was recorded only once. The gene calls are TRBV12-3 or TRBV12-4 and TRBJ2-3; unclear D gene. The V end was cut by 3 bases, the J end by 3 bases, with 4 bases between. The CDR3 is 12 amino acids. The CDR3 sequence: CASSFGTDTQYF. The CDR3 region has the DNA TGTGCCAGCAGTTTCGGGACAGATACGCAGTATTTT.

The chain couples TRBV2 to TRBJ2-7; 9 bases are shared with TRBD1. Germline-derived CDR1 and CDR2 are SNHLY and FYNNEI. V was pared by 6 bases and J by 5 bases, with 11 bases of the junction left unmatched. There are 15 residues in the CDR3. Here the CDR3 DNA reads TGTGCCAGCAGGGGCCGGGGACAGGGATCTGACGAGCAGTACTTC. Its translation: CASRGRGQGSDEQYF.

The CDR3 loop is CASSGESRYGYTF. The DNA for the CDR3 is TGCGCCAGCAGTGGAGAGAGCCGCTATGGCTACACCTTC. The V call is TRBV10-2, the J call TRBJ1-2; D is undetermined. With 4 bases removed from V and 4 bases from J, the gap between germline ends came to 10 bases. Germline V gives CDR1 WSHSY, CDR2 SAAADI. This CDR3 is 13 amino acids long.